The clone carrying this T cell receptor (beta chain) was observed a handful of times. Its antigen is as yet unknown. This sample was included in a study of human T cells and chemical hapten exposure. Study-level information: Upper back patch tests used 0.01% DPC, scored after 6 days. Study-level points and caveats: It was expanded TCRs that formed significantly more large CDR3 similarity clusters than controls did.

The time point is: patch test 3, about 24 weeks after DPC sensitization. Treatment reported: therapeutic diphenylcyclopropenone sensitization with weekly scalp DPC. There are 13 residues in the CDR3. From germline, CDR1 is MGHRA and CDR2 YSYEKL. J was trimmed by 0 bases and V by 10 bases; bases with no gene match: 2. TCRdb reanalysed the RACE reads using MiXCR and keeps one entry per CDR3 protein. Here the sample spans approximately 160,000 distinct CDR3 sequences, around a quarter being singletons. The J gene is TRBJ1-5, the V gene TRBV4-1, with TRBD1 identical over 8 bases. The sample here was whole blood, taken in connection with sensitization to the hapten diphenylcyclopropenone (DPC). The receptor's source is a woman aged 18 to 35 with alopecia areata. Some clones in this sample may be carry-over from other donors' samples. CDR3 sequence (DNA): TGCGCCACAGGGACAGGTAGCAATCAGCCCCAGCATTTT. Its translation: CATGTGSNQPQHF.